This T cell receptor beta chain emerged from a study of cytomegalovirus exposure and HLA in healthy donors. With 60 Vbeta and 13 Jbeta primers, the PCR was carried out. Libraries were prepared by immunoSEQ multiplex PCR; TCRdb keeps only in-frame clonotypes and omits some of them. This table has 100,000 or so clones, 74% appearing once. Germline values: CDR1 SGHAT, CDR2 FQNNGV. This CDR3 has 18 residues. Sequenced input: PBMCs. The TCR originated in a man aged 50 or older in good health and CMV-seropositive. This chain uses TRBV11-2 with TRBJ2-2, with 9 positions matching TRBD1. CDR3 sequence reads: CADRPLRWTGASTGELFF. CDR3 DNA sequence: TGTGCAGACCGACCTCTGAGGTGGACAGGGGCGAGCACCGGGGAGCTGTTTTTT.